This TCR beta chain comes out of a study of regulatory T cells in long-lasting Graves disease. Study results and caveats: Persistent patients shared more public clonotypes (about 2,600) than new patients (approximately 1,000). Favoring TRBV28, TRBJ1-2 and TRBJ2-5 was a feature seen in persistent disease.

TCR beta libraries were built with iRepertoire HTBI primers and Arm-PCR of CDR3 regions. MiXCR was run by TCRdb on the multiplex PCR reads, yielding one entry per CDR3 protein. The data contain about 440,000 distinct CDR3 sequences, under 15% of them singletons. Noted time point: newly diagnosed GD, antithyroid drugs for less than 3 months. From PBMCs, RNA was extracted and then used to make the TCR library. This clonotype came up many times. Its antigen is as yet unknown. This CDR3 has 14 amino acids. The germline V gene has CDR1 MDHEN and CDR2 SYDVKM. The germline V and J ends were trimmed by 3 bases and 2 bases, with 10 bases remaining between them. The same data also went into a second study, on T cells in Graves' hyperthyroidism and ophthalmopathy. That work states: The primer set for the first-round RT-PCR of the TCR CDR3 was HTBI.

The chain employs TRBV28 and TRBJ1-2, with a possible D match to TRBD1 (6 bases). This TCR derives from a woman in her twenties or thirties with Graves disease. This specimen was peripheral blood mononuclear cells (PBMCs), taken at new diagnosis, from a patient treated with antithyroid drugs. CDR3 nucleotides: TGTGCCAGCAGTTTTACAGGGCTAAACTATGGCTACACCTTC. Protein sequence: CASSFTGLNYGYTF.